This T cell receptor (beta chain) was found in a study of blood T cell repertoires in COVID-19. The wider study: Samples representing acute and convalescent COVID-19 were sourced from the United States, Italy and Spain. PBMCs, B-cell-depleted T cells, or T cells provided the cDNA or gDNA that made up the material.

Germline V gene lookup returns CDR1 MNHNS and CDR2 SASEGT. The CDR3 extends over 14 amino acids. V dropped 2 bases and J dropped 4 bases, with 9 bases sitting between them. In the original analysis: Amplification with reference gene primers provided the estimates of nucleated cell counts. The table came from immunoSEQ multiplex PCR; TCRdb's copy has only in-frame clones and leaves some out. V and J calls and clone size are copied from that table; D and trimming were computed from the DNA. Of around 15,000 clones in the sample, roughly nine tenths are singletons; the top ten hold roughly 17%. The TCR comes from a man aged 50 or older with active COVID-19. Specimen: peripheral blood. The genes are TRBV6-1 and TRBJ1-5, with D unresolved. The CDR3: CASSELQSNQPQHF. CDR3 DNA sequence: TGTGCCAGCAGTGAACTGCAGTCTAATCAGCCCCAGCATTTT.